Here is one T cell receptor (beta chain) with its context. Its antigen is as yet unknown. Extraction of total RNA was performed on unfractionated whole blood. Unique molecular identifiers were attached to individual cDNA molecules during library preparation. How the authors handled the data: Sampled TCR counts reached a median of approximately 94,000 per sample, with values ranging from roughly 20,000 to 700,000. TCRdb reprocessed the 5' RACE reads with MiXCR, giving one entry per CDR3 protein. What appears here as the V and J calls and clone size reflects TCRdb's work, not the paper's. The sample includes under 150,000 distinct CDR3 sequences, approximately 19% of them seen just once. These data come from a study of human T cells and chemical hapten exposure. For the study at large: Variability of per-sample TCR yields stemmed mainly from small differences in pooled library volume. Study-level findings and limits: No change in TCRs above 1 in 1000 frequency was produced by DPC sensitization.

With 7 bases clipped from V and 2 bases from J, the junction kept 6 bases outside the gene matches. Germline CDR1 MNHEY, CDR2 SVGAGI. This CDR3 is 15 amino acids long. The chain links TRBV6-5 to TRBJ2-1; 9 nucleotides line up with TRBD1. The TCR sequence derives from a human donor in good health. The CDR3 here is CASTPDRGTYNEQFF. CDR3 bases: TGTGCCAGCACCCCGGACAGGGGAACCTACAATGAGCAGTTCTTC.